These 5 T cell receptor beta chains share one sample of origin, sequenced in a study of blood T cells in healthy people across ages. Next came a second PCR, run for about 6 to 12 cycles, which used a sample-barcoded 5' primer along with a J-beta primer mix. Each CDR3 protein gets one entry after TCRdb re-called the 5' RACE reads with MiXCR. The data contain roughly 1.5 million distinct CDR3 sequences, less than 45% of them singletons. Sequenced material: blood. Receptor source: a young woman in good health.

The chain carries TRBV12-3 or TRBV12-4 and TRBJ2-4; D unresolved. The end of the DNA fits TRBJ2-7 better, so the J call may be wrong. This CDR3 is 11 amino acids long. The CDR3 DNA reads TGTGCCAGCAGTAATCACTACGAGCAGTACTTC. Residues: CASSNHYEQYF.

The CDR3 loop is CASSQDALQIVSLGETQYF. The CDR3 region has the DNA TGCGCCAGCAGCCAAGATGCCCTCCAAATCGTCTCCCTGGGGGAGACCCAGTACTTC. The chain has TRBV4-3 and TRBJ2-5; D not certain. Trimming took 0 bases from V and 5 from J, leaving 25 bases between them. The germline gives CDR1 LGHNA, CDR2 YSLEER. CDR3 size: 19 residues.

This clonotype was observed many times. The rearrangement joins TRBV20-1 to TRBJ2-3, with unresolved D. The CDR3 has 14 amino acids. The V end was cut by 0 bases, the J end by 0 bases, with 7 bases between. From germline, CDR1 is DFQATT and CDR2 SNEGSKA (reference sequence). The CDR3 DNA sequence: TGCAGTGCTAGAGAGGGGATTAGCACAGATACGCAGTATTTT. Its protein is CSAREGISTDTQYF.

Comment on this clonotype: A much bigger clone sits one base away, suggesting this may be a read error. In DNA form, the CDR3 reads TGTGCCAGCAATTTAAATAATTATCTGACCAACCGCGGGGAGCTGTTTTTT. It is translated as CASNLNNYLTNRGELFF. V usage is TRBV27 and J usage is TRBJ2-2; D is ambiguous. This CDR3 is 17 amino acids long. Per germline, CDR1 MNHEY and CDR2 SMNVEV (reference sequence).

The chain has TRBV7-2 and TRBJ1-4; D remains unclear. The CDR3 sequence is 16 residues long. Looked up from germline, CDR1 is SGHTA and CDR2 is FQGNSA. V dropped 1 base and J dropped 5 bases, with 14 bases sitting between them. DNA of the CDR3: TGTGCCAGCAGCTTAGTACGGAGAGAAAGAAATGAAAAACTGTTTTTT. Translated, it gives CASSLVRRERNEKLFF.